These 30 T cell receptor beta chains were sequenced from one sample in a study of blood T cell repertoires in COVID-19. Assay: immunoSEQ multiplex PCR; the TCRdb copy retains only in-frame clones and omits some. The table includes roughly 52,000 clones, more than 70% detected once. Material for sequencing was peripheral blood. The receptors originated from a human donor in a cohort sampled during active COVID-19.

This chain connects TRBV11-2 to TRBJ1-1; D is unresolved. The length of the CDR3 is 12 residues. The V gene lost 2 bases and the J gene lost 5 bases, with 6 bases spanning the gap. Germline CDR1 reads SGHAT; CDR2 reads FQNNGV. CDR3 DNA: TGTGCCAGCAGCTTACGCGCGACTGAAGCTTTCTTT. Protein product: CASSLRATEAFF.

The V call is TRBV6-4, the J call TRBJ2-3; tentative D call: TRBD1 (6 bases). Germline assignment: CDR1 MRHNA and CDR2 SNTAGT. V lost 6 bases, J lost 4 bases, and 14 bases lay in between. The CDR3 sequence is 14 residues long. The CDR3 DNA sequence: TGTGCCAGCAGCCCACAGGGTTCGGCAGATACGCAGTATTTT. This sequence encodes CASSPQGSADTQYF.

The chain uses TRBV12-3 or TRBV12-4 and TRBJ1-2, with 7 bases identical to TRBD1. With 5 bases clipped from V and 8 bases from J, the junction kept 5 bases outside the gene matches. CDR3 size: 12 residues. The CDR3 bases are TGTGCCAGCAGTCCAGGGGGATGGGGCTACACCTTC. This encodes CASSPGGWGYTF.

In regard to this clone: Other DNA sequences in the sample encode the same CDR3. This sequence joins TRBV30 and TRBJ1-3, with D uncertain. CDR1 is GTSNPN, CDR2 SVGIG, per germline (reference sequence). The CDR3 has 14 residues. Between the trimmed V and J ends, which lost 3 bases and 2 bases, there was a span of 11 bases. CDR3 DNA sequence: TGTGCCTGGAGCGCATCCTCGGCTGGAAACACCATATATTTT. Protein product: CAWSASSAGNTIYF.

This rearrangement joins TRBV7-6 to TRBJ1-2; D may be TRBD1 (6 bases). The CDR3 extends over 12 amino acids. V was cut by 4 bases and J by 7 bases, with 10 bases left in between. Germline CDR1 and CDR2: SGHVS and FNYEAQ. The CDR3 DNA sequence: TGTGCCAGCAGCTCCAGGGGTCTTGGCTACACCTTC. This sequence encodes CASSSRGLGYTF.

This clone appeared once. The gene calls are TRBV5-1 and TRBJ2-7; a possible D gene is TRBD1 (6 bases). The CDR3 loop spans 15 amino acids. Between the trimmed V and J ends, which lost 4 bases and 7 bases, there was a span of 21 bases. Per germline, CDR1 SGHRS and CDR2 YFSETQ. CDR3 in amino acids: CASSSIAGDVGEQYF. DNA for the CDR3: TGCGCCAGCAGCAGCATAGCAGGGGACGTCGGAGAGCAGTACTTC.

This rearrangement joins TRBV7-9 to TRBJ1-1, with a possible D match to TRBD1 (5 bases). The germline V gene has CDR1 SEHNR and CDR2 FQNEAQ (reference sequence). CDR3 length: 14 amino acids. Trimming cost V 3 bases and J 1 base, with 9 bases left between them. Written as DNA, the CDR3 is TGTGCCAGCAGCTTTGGACACTGGAACACTGAAGCTTTCTTT. It is translated as CASSFGHWNTEAFF.

The V and J genes are TRBV7-9 and TRBJ2-7, with 9 bases fitting TRBD1. The CDR3 has 15 amino acids. V trimming: 5 bases; J trimming: 6 bases; junction bases outside the gene matches: 11. Germline loops: CDR1 SEHNR, CDR2 FQNEAQ (reference sequence). The CDR3 is CASSTAGTGLGEQYF. Written as DNA, the CDR3 is TGTGCCAGCAGCACTGCCGGGACAGGGCTTGGCGAGCAGTACTTC.

This clone was found once. V usage is TRBV18 and J usage is TRBJ2-7; a weak D match, TRBD1 (6 bases). This CDR3 has 16 residues. Looked up from germline, CDR1 is KGHSH and CDR2 is LQKENI. The V end was cut by 3 bases, the J end by 0 bases, with 15 bases between. CDR3 nucleotide sequence: TGTGCCAGCTCACCCCTACAGGGCACAGGCTCCTACGAGCAGTACTTC. Translated: CASSPLQGTGSYEQYF.

The rearrangement uses TRBV9 and TRBJ2-1; 8 bases are a match to TRBD1. The V gene end was trimmed by 8 bases and the J gene end by 0 bases; junction bases not matched to a gene: 16. In germline, CDR1 is SGDLS, CDR2 YYNGEE. The CDR3 spans 18 residues. The CDR3 sequence: CASGTGQAILSSYNEQFF. The DNA for the CDR3 is TGTGCCAGTGGCACGGGACAGGCAATTCTGAGCTCCTACAATGAGCAGTTCTTC.

V is TRBV6-2 or TRBV6-3 and J is TRBJ2-7; D is possibly TRBD1 (6 bases). Trimming took off 0 bases at V and 0 bases at J, with 9 bases between the two ends. This CDR3 contains 15 residues. Germline V gene data show CDR1 as MNHEY and CDR2 as SVGEGT. In nucleotides, the CDR3 is TGTGCCAGCAGTTACTCCGGGACACTCTCCTACGAGCAGTACTTC. It codes for CASSYSGTLSYEQYF.

Here the CDR3 reads CASTEQGDYGYTF. The CDR3 coding sequence is TGCGCCAGCACCGAACAGGGAGATTATGGCTACACCTTC. The chain carries TRBV5-1 and TRBJ1-2; maybe TRBD1 (6 bases). V gave up 6 bases and J gave up 5 bases, with 14 bases separating them. Germline CDR1 reads SGHRS; CDR2 reads YFSETQ. The CDR3 is 13 residues long.

This clone was detected only once. The chain has TRBV5-5 and TRBJ2-7, with 9 bases fitting TRBD1. CDR3 size: 15 residues. From germline, CDR1 is SGHKS and CDR2 YYEKEE (reference sequence). Germline trimming cut 0 bases from V and 4 bases from J; bases unmatched to any gene: 5. The CDR3 region is CASSLGDRVVYEQYF. DNA for the CDR3: TGTGCCAGCAGCTTGGGGGACAGGGTGGTATACGAGCAGTACTTC.

This chain connects TRBV9 to TRBJ1-1; D is undetermined. Per germline, CDR1 SGDLS and CDR2 YYNGEE. Trimming removed 0 bases at V and 5 bases at J, with 14 bases between. The length of the CDR3 is 15 residues. CDR3 residues: CASSVGMGPETEAFF. CDR3 in DNA: TGTGCCAGCAGCGTAGGGATGGGCCCTGAGACTGAAGCTTTCTTT. Filled out from reference TRBV9 and TRBJ1-1, the complete variable domain reads DSGVTQTPKHLITATGQRVTLRCSPRSGDLSVYWYQQSLDQGLQFLIQYYNGEERAKGNILERFSAQQFPDLHSELNLSSLELGDSALYFCASSVGMGPETEAFFGQGTRLTVV.

CDR3 nucleotide sequence: TGTGCCAGCTCACCATTTGGGGCAGAGAGCTACGAGCAGTACTTC. Translation: CASSPFGAESYEQYF. The chain is built from TRBV18 and TRBJ2-7, with D possibly matching TRBD1 (5 bases). CDR1 KGHSH and CDR2 LQKENI come from the germline V gene. The CDR3 extends over 15 amino acids. V lost 2 bases and J 3 bases, leaving 14 bases between the germline ends.

This sequence joins TRBV6-5 and TRBJ2-1, with TRBD2 identical over 11 bases. The germline CDR1 and CDR2 sequences are MNHEY and SVGAGI. Germline trimming cut 8 bases from V and 7 bases from J; bases unmatched to any gene: 7. This CDR3 has 14 residues. CDR3 sequence: CASHTGTSGNEQFF. In DNA form, the CDR3 reads TGTGCCAGCCACACTGGGACTAGCGGAAATGAGCAGTTCTTC.

The chain couples TRBV5-1 to TRBJ1-1; D unresolved. Trimming stripped 2 bases from V and 1 base from J, with 12 bases between. This CDR3 region has 15 residues. CDR1 SGHRS and CDR2 YFSETQ come from the germline V gene. The CDR3, as DNA: TGCGCCAGCAGCTTTCTTAGCTCGGGGAACACTGAAGCTTTCTTT. Amino acid sequence: CASSFLSSGNTEAFF.

This chain links TRBV7-2 with TRBJ1-5; 8 positions agree with TRBD1. From germline, CDR1 is SGHTA and CDR2 FQGNSA. V shed 5 bases and J 5 bases; nucleotides not matched to a gene: 8. This CDR3 is 15 amino acids long. In nucleotides, the CDR3 is TGTGCCAGCAGCCCCGGACAGGGCGGGGATCAGCCCCAGCATTTT. Its protein is CASSPGQGGDQPQHF.

Points on this clone: Relative to the germline gene, one junction end is altered; a read error may explain this. The chain is built from TRBV29-1 and TRBJ1-1; the match to TRBD1 covers 12 bases. In germline, CDR1 is SQVTM, CDR2 ANQGSEA. There are 15 residues in the CDR3. The CDR3 DNA follows: TGCAGCGTGGAAGGGACAGGGGGCGCGGACACTGAAGCTTTCTTT. This gives the protein CSVEGTGGADTEAFF. The full variable domain, with the rest looked up from reference TRBV29-1 and TRBJ1-1, is SAVISQKPSRDICQRGTSLTIQCQVDSQVTMMFWYRQQPGQSLTLIATANQGSEATYESGFVIDKFPISRPNLTFSTLTVSNMSPEDSSIYLCSVEGTGGADTEAFFGQGTRLTVV.

The chain has TRBV19 and TRBJ1-5; D gene ambiguous. The CDR3 is made up of 15 amino acids. Per the germline V gene, CDR1 is LNHDA and CDR2 is SQIVND (reference sequence). Trimming pared 3 bases from V and 0 bases from J, leaving 9 bases between. The CDR3 protein is CASSIGLFSNQPQHF. DNA of the CDR3: TGTGCCAGTAGTATCGGACTGTTTAGCAATCAGCCCCAGCATTTT.

The J gene is TRBJ2-1, the V gene TRBV4-3, with TRBD1 identical over 10 bases. Germline CDR1 reads LGHNA; CDR2 reads YSLEER. The V gene end was trimmed by 5 bases and the J gene end by 6 bases; junction bases not matched to a gene: 13. The CDR3 totals 17 residues. The CDR3 spells CASSSSTRDRGGNEQFF. CDR3 DNA sequence: TGCGCCAGCAGCTCTTCGACCCGGGACAGGGGCGGCAATGAGCAGTTCTTC.

The V call is TRBV2, the J call TRBJ2-3, with 7 bases identical to TRBD1. Germline V gene lookup returns CDR1 SNHLY and CDR2 FYNNEI. CDR3 size: 13 residues. Trimming at V came to 6 bases and at J to 1 base, leaving 1 base not matched to a gene. The CDR3 sequence: CASRGTGTDTQYF. In DNA form, the CDR3 reads TGTGCCAGCAGGGGGACAGGCACAGATACGCAGTATTTT.

This chain joins TRBV7-8 and TRBJ1-1; D unresolved. The CDR3 runs 11 residues. CDR1 and CDR2 (germline): SGHVS, FQNEAQ. V lost 5 bases to trimming and J lost 3 bases, with 4 bases between them. CDR3 nucleotides: TGTGCCAGCAGCAGCTACACTGAAGCTTTCTTT. Its translation: CASSSYTEAFF.

The V gene is TRBV18, the J gene TRBJ1-3, with unresolved D. V was pared by 6 bases and J by 0 bases, with 15 bases between. Germline-derived CDR1 and CDR2 are KGHSH and LQKENI. The CDR3 is made up of 16 amino acids. Written as DNA, the CDR3 is TGTGCCAGCTCTACTGAGACTGTAACCTCTGGAAACACCATATATTTT. Translating gives CASSTETVTSGNTIYF.

The chain uses TRBV2 and TRBJ2-7; 11 bases are a match to TRBD2. The V gene end was trimmed by 2 bases and the J gene end by 1 base; junction bases not matched to a gene: 4. This CDR3 spans 16 amino acids. Looked up from germline, CDR1 is SNHLY and CDR2 is FYNNEI. The CDR3 here is CASSELAGGRSYEQYF. CDR3 nucleotide sequence: TGTGCCAGCAGTGAACTAGCGGGGGGCCGTTCCTACGAGCAGTACTTC.

This clone has only one observation. The chain uses TRBV3-1 (or the pseudogene TRBV3-2) and TRBJ1-1, with D maybe TRBD1 (6 bases). CDR3 length equals 13 residues. Germline-derived CDR1 and CDR2 are LGHDT and YNNKEL (reference sequence). The V gene lost 1 base and the J gene lost 7 bases, with 10 bases spanning the gap. The CDR3 is CASSQVRGSEAFF. The CDR3 DNA follows: TGTGCCAGCAGCCAAGTGAGGGGGAGTGAAGCTTTCTTT.

This chain joins TRBV27 and TRBJ1-1; TRBD1 aligns across 7 bases. Germline CDR1 is MNHEY and CDR2 is SMNVEV (reference sequence). J was trimmed by 0 bases and V by 5 bases; bases with no gene match: 9. The length of the CDR3 is 16 residues. The CDR3 DNA follows: TGTGCCAGCAGTCCTTCGACAGGGCACATGAACACTGAAGCTTTCTTT. Its translation: CASSPSTGHMNTEAFF.

V is TRBV28 and J is TRBJ2-2, with TRBD2 matching 7 bases. From germline, CDR1 is MDHEN and CDR2 SYDVKM. This CDR3 has 15 amino acids. The junction had 6 bases not matched to a gene; V was cut back by 3 bases and J by 5 bases. CDR3 nucleotide sequence: TGTGCCAGCAGTTTTAGGATAGCGGGTACCGGGGAGCTGTTTTTT. Amino acid sequence: CASSFRIAGTGELFF.

V and J are TRBV6-2 or TRBV6-3 and TRBJ2-1; possible D gene TRBD1, 6 bases. V was pared by 5 bases and J by 4 bases, with 12 bases between. Per the germline V gene, CDR1 is MNHEY and CDR2 is SVGEGT. There are 14 residues in the CDR3. The CDR3 DNA follows: TGTGCCAGCAGTAGGACAGAGGTATACAATGAGCAGTTCTTC. Translated: CASSRTEVYNEQFF.

The chain employs TRBV5-1 and TRBJ2-7; D is perhaps TRBD1 (6 bases). CDR1 is SGHRS, CDR2 YFSETQ, per germline. The CDR3 extends over 14 amino acids. V lost 4 bases and J 2 bases, leaving 13 bases between the germline ends. The CDR3 nucleotides read TGCGCCAGCAGCATCCCCGGGACAACCTACGAGCAGTACTTC. Its protein product is CASSIPGTTYEQYF.